This TCR beta chain was found in a study of shared clonotypes between healthy human individuals. Germline-derived CDR1 and CDR2 are SGHTA and FQGTGA. This CDR3 has 18 residues. Trimming pared 0 bases from V and 0 bases from J, leaving 15 bases between. The protocol was immunoSEQ multiplex PCR, while the TCRdb copy is restricted to in-frame clones and leaves out a portion. The sample shows some 2.3 million clones, approximately 95% of them seen only once. The chain carries TRBV7-3 and TRBJ2-1; D gene ambiguous. The TCR comes from a man aged 18 to 30 in good health. Some clones in this sample may be carry-over from other donors' samples. The specimen sequenced was naive CD4+ T cells from PBMCs. Subset of the sample: CD45RA+ positively selected. CDR3 in DNA: TGTGCCAGCAGCTTAACTCTGCGGCCTCCGAGCTCCTACAATGAGCAGTTCTTC. It yields the protein CASSLTLRPPSSYNEQFF. Filled out from reference TRBV7-3 and TRBJ2-1, the complete variable domain reads GAGVSQTPSNKVTEKGKYVELRCDPISGHTALYWYRQSLGQGPEFLIYFQGTGAADDSGLPNDRFFAVRPEGSVSTLKIQRTERGDSAVYLCASSLTLRPPSSYNEQFFGPGTRLTVL.